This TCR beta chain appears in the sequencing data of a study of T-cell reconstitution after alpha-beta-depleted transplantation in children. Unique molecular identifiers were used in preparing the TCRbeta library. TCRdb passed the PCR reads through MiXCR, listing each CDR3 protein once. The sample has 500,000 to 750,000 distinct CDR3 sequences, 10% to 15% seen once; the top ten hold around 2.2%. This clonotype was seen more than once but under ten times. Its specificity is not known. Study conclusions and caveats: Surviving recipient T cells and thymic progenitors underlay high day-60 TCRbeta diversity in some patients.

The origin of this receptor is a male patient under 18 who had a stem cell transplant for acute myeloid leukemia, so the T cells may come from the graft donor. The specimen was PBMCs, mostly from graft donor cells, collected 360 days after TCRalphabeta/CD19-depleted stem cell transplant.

The CDR3 DNA is TGCAGTGCCTTGATAAGTGGGGCCAGCTCCTACAATGAGCAGTTCTTC. It translates to CSALISGASSYNEQFF. This chain links TRBV20-1 with TRBJ2-1; D is perhaps TRBD1 (5 bases). Between the trimmed V and J ends, which lost 6 bases and 0 bases, there was a span of 18 bases. Germline V gene sequence: CDR1 DFQATT, CDR2 SNEGSKA (reference sequence). This CDR3 is 16 amino acids long.